This record concerns one TCR beta chain sequence. This specimen belongs to a study of TIL therapy for anti-PD-1-resistant metastatic lung cancer. This CDR3 is 16 amino acids long. Trimming removed 4 bases from V and 1 base from J, with 14 bases in between. Germline V gene data show CDR1 as SGHRS and CDR2 as YFSETQ. As to time point: pre-treatment sample, taken before nivolumab and TIL therapy. Sequencing used immunoSEQ v3. Here immunoSEQ multiplex PCR was the method, and the copy in TCRdb shows in-frame clones only, minus some. The sample lists roughly 16,000 clones, about 84% occurring once. The V and J genes are TRBV5-1 and TRBJ2-2, with D possibly TRBD2 on 6 matching bases. The sequence was collected from a person aged 25 to 80 with non-small cell lung cancer. Source: blood, taken at baseline. This CDR3 is CASSRLDGRNTGELFF. The CDR3 region has the DNA TGCGCCAGCAGCCGCTTAGACGGGAGGAACACCGGGGAGCTGTTTTTT.